These 31 T cell receptor beta chains originate from one sample sequenced in a study of a mutant IDH1 vaccine in newly diagnosed glioma. Documented time point: week 5, during vaccination. Every single dose of the vaccine, 300 ug of mutant IDH1 20-mer peptide, came with topical imiquimod. Method: immunoSEQ multiplex PCR; TCRdb's copy keeps in-frame clones and lacks some. The data hold 40,000 or so clones, with around three quarters observed a single time. For these receptors, no antigen is known. Material: PBMCs, obtained from a glioma patient whose treatment included an IDH1 peptide vaccine. The source is a man aged 35 to 55 with glioma.

The J gene is TRBJ2-7, the V gene TRBV25-1; possible D gene TRBD1, 6 bases. Germline V gives CDR1 MGHDK, CDR2 SYGVNS. Trimming shortened V by 5 bases and J by 0 bases, and 14 bases separated the two germline ends. This CDR3 is 15 amino acids long. This chain's CDR3 is CASSRAGDNSYEQYF. As DNA, the CDR3 is TGTGCCAGCAGTCGTGCCGGGGACAACTCCTACGAGCAGTACTTC.

The chain carries TRBV5-1 and TRBJ1-2, with D possibly TRBD1 on 5 matching bases. The CDR3 extends over 14 amino acids. Per germline, CDR1 SGHRS and CDR2 YFSETQ. V lost 0 bases and J lost 5, with 11 bases in between. Here the CDR3 reads CASSLGVQEYGYTF. Here the CDR3 DNA reads TGCGCCAGCAGCTTGGGTGTACAGGAATATGGCTACACCTTC.

The V call is TRBV27, the J call TRBJ2-7; 9 bases fit TRBD1. The CDR3 extends over 14 amino acids. The ends lost 2 bases at V and 7 bases at J; junction bases unmatched: 6. In germline, CDR1 is MNHEY, CDR2 SMNVEV (reference sequence). This CDR3 is CASSLMGQGGEQYF. CDR3 nucleotides: TGTGCCAGCAGTTTAATGGGACAGGGTGGGGAGCAGTACTTC.

The chain employs TRBV6-1 and TRBJ1-3; D not resolved. Deletions cut 2 bases from V and 4 bases from J, with 6 bases between. The germline CDR1 and CDR2 sequences are MNHNS and SASEGT. This CDR3 has 13 residues. Here the CDR3 DNA reads TGTGCCAGCAGTGAACAGGAGGGAAACACCATATATTTT. Protein product: CASSEQEGNTIYF.

The rearrangement links TRBV10-1 to TRBJ2-5; D might be TRBD2 (5 bases). Germline V gene data show CDR1 as WNHNN and CDR2 as SYGVQD (reference sequence). Trimming cost V 6 bases and J 2 bases, with 13 bases left between them. This CDR3 is 14 amino acids long. In DNA form, the CDR3 reads TGCGCCAGCAGCAGCCCCGGGAATCAAGAGACCCAGTACTTC. Its translation is CASSSPGNQETQYF.

The J gene is TRBJ2-5, the V gene TRBV5-1, with TRBD1 matching over 10 bases. From germline, CDR1 is SGHRS and CDR2 YFSETQ. The CDR3 is made up of 16 amino acids. Germline trimming cut 2 bases from V and 5 bases from J; bases unmatched to any gene: 9. The CDR3 DNA is TGCGCCAGCAGCTTTACCGGGACAGGGGCTCAGGAGACCCAGTACTTC. Translating gives CASSFTGTGAQETQYF.

This chain connects TRBV5-1 to TRBJ2-7; D gene unclear. Germline CDR1 and CDR2: SGHRS and YFSETQ. Trimming shortened V by 7 bases and J by 5 bases, and 16 bases separated the two germline ends. This CDR3 region has 13 residues. CDR3 in amino acids: CASATGSSDEQYF. The CDR3 DNA reads as TGCGCCAGCGCGACGGGCTCATCCGACGAGCAGTACTTC.

This chain links TRBV7-6 with TRBJ2-3; D may be TRBD2 (7 bases). Trimming stripped 0 bases from V and 5 bases from J, with 15 bases between. The CDR3 covers 16 residues. CDR1 and CDR2 from the germline V gene are SGHVS and FNYEAQ. CDR3: CASSLAGGPRGDTQYF. For the CDR3, the DNA is TGTGCCAGCAGCTTAGCGGGGGGGCCGAGGGGAGATACGCAGTATTTT.

The CDR3 sequence: CASSRQRNYGYTF. The CDR3 nucleotides read TGTGCCAGTAGTAGACAGAGAAACTATGGCTACACCTTC. The V call is TRBV19, the J call TRBJ1-2, with a possible D match to TRBD1 (5 bases). The germline V gene encodes CDR1 LNHDA and CDR2 SQIVND (reference sequence). The CDR3 runs to 13 residues. The germline V and J ends were trimmed by 4 bases and 2 bases, with 8 bases remaining between them.

This chain uses TRBV5-1 with TRBJ1-4, with D perhaps matching TRBD1 (6 bases). This CDR3 has 14 residues. Germline assignment: CDR1 SGHRS and CDR2 YFSETQ. Trimming left V 0 bases short and J 7 bases short, with 10 bases between. Written as DNA, the CDR3 is TGCGCCAGCAGCTTGGGCGGGGGCAGTGAAAAACTGTTTTTT. Amino acids: CASSLGGGSEKLFF.

The chain carries TRBV5-6 and TRBJ1-2; 8 nucleotides match TRBD1. Germline assignment: CDR1 SGHDT and CDR2 YYEEEE. V trimming: 4 bases; J trimming: 10 bases; junction bases outside the gene matches: 6. This CDR3 is 12 amino acids long. Here the CDR3 reads CASSQDRDDYTF. In DNA, the CDR3 is TGTGCCAGCAGCCAGGACAGGGACGACTACACCTTC.

V is TRBV30 and J is TRBJ1-2; no reliable D call. The CDR3 has 11 amino acids. Germline values: CDR1 GTSNPN, CDR2 SVGIG (reference sequence). V was clipped by 5 bases and J by 2 bases, with 6 bases between them. The CDR3 loop is CAWGINYGYTF. As DNA, the CDR3 is TGTGCCTGGGGGATCAACTATGGCTACACCTTC.

The chain employs TRBV18 and TRBJ2-1; D is undetermined. The ends were cut back, 0 bases at V and 6 bases at J, with 15 bases in the middle. Germline lookup yields CDR1 KGHSH and CDR2 LQKENI. The CDR3 covers 16 residues. The CDR3 sequence: CASSPPRERTTNEQFF. The CDR3 DNA reads TGTGCCAGCTCACCACCAAGAGAGAGGACGACCAATGAGCAGTTCTTC. Together with reference TRBV18 and TRBJ2-1, the CDR3 gives the full variable domain: NAGVMQNPRHLVRRRGQEARLRCSPMKGHSHVYWYRQLPEEGLKFMVYLQKENIIDESGMPKERFSAEFPKEGPSILRIQQVVRGDSAAYFCASSPPRERTTNEQFFGPGTRLTVL.

The V call is TRBV25-1, the J call TRBJ1-4, with D unclear. Germline V gene lookup returns CDR1 MGHDK and CDR2 SYGVNS. V dropped 3 bases and J dropped 5 bases, with 7 bases sitting between them. The CDR3 consists of 13 residues. For the CDR3, the DNA is TGTGCCAGCAGTGAGTTGGAAAATGAAAAACTGTTTTTT. Translation: CASSELENEKLFF.

This clone was recorded once. The chain carries TRBV5-1 and TRBJ2-3, with 12 bases aligning to TRBD2. Trimming at V came to 2 bases and at J to 4 bases, leaving 8 bases not matched to a gene. Germline V lookup: CDR1 SGHRS, CDR2 YFSETQ. The CDR3 length is 17 residues. CDR3 residues: CASSLIPLAGGPDTQYF. The CDR3 DNA follows: TGCGCCAGCAGCTTAATTCCGCTAGCGGGGGGGCCAGATACGCAGTATTTT. Full variable domain (remainder filled in from reference TRBV5-1 and TRBJ2-3): KAGVTQTPRYLIKTRGQQVTLSCSPISGHRSVSWYQQTPGQGLQFLFEYFSETQRNKGNFPGRFSGRQFSNSRSEMNVSTLELGDSALYLCASSLIPLAGGPDTQYFGPGTRLTVL.

The chain is built from TRBV27 and TRBJ2-3; 11 bases agree with TRBD2. Germline trimming cut 2 bases from V and 11 bases from J; bases unmatched to any gene: 9. CDR3 length equals 15 residues. The germline V gene encodes CDR1 MNHEY and CDR2 SMNVEV (reference sequence). This chain's CDR3 is CASSLRLAGGGEQYF. The CDR3 region has the DNA TGTGCCAGCAGTTTACGTCTAGCGGGGGGAGGTGAGCAGTATTTT.

The genes are TRBV2 and TRBJ2-7; the match to TRBD1 covers 8 bases. V lost 5 bases, J lost 5 bases, and 5 bases stayed unmatched. The V gene's germline CDR1 is SNHLY and CDR2 FYNNEI. The CDR3 spans 13 residues. CDR3 protein: CASSPAGGHEQYF. The CDR3 DNA reads TGTGCCAGCAGTCCCGCAGGGGGCCACGAGCAGTACTTC.

This rearrangement joins TRBV30 to TRBJ1-2; D unresolved. CDR1 and CDR2 from the germline V gene are GTSNPN and SVGIG (reference sequence). The CDR3 is 13 amino acids. Trimming cost V 0 bases and J 1 base, with 6 bases left between them. This CDR3 is CAWSVRVNYGYTF. CDR3 nucleotide sequence: TGTGCCTGGAGTGTACGTGTTAACTATGGCTACACCTTC.

The chain uses TRBV6-5 and TRBJ2-5; a possible D gene is TRBD1 (5 bases). CDR3 length: 15 amino acids. V was cut by 2 bases and J by 2 bases, with 12 bases left in between. CDR1 MNHEY and CDR2 SVGAGI come from the germline V gene. This CDR3 is CASSYRGLGQETQYF. The DNA for the CDR3 is TGTGCCAGCAGTTACAGGGGCCTTGGACAAGAGACCCAGTACTTC.

The chain recombines TRBV27 with TRBJ1-6; 9 bases are a match to TRBD1. The CDR3 is 15 residues long. The germline CDR1 and CDR2 sequences are MNHEY and SMNVEV (reference sequence). V gave up 4 bases and J gave up 8 bases; unmatched junction bases: 6. CDR3 DNA sequence: TGTGCCAGCAGTTCACAGGGGGCGATTGATTCACCCCTCCACTTT. This codes for CASSSQGAIDSPLHF.

The J gene is TRBJ1-4, the V gene TRBV5-7, with D uncertain. TRBV5-7 is an ORF, with its function uncertain. V was pared by 2 bases and J by 5 bases, with 4 bases between. The CDR3 length is 12 residues. This chain's CDR3 is CASSFLNEKLFF. The CDR3 coding sequence is TGTGCCAGCAGCTTTCTCAATGAAAAACTGTTTTTT.

This chain connects TRBV7-9 to TRBJ2-7, with 7 bases identical to TRBD1. J gave up 5 bases and V 5 bases, and 3 bases lay outside the gene matches. Germline assignment: CDR1 SEHNR and CDR2 FQNEAQ (reference sequence). The CDR3 spans 12 residues. The CDR3 sequence is CASSHTGDEQYF. DNA of the CDR3: TGTGCCAGCAGCCACACAGGGGACGAGCAGTACTTC.

The rearrangement joins TRBV6-1 to TRBJ2-7; D is possibly TRBD2 (5 bases). The germline V gene has CDR1 MNHNS and CDR2 SASEGT. This CDR3 comprises 13 residues. Trimming pared 8 bases from V and 3 bases from J, leaving 14 bases between. The CDR3 DNA sequence: TGTGCCAGCTCGGGGATGGATCGCTACGAGCAGTACTTC. Translating gives CASSGMDRYEQYF.

The V and J genes are TRBV4-1 and TRBJ2-3; 7 bases match TRBD2. The CDR3 runs to 16 residues. After removal of 2 bases from V and 6 bases from J, the junction contained 11 bases not matched to a gene. CDR1 is MGHRA, CDR2 YSYEKL, per germline. The CDR3 DNA sequence: TGCGCCAGCAGCCAACCCGGAAGGTTGGGGGGGGATACGCAGTATTTT. Its translation is CASSQPGRLGGDTQYF.

A few counts support this clone. The V call is TRBV7-9, the J call TRBJ1-6, with a possible D match to TRBD1 (5 bases). This CDR3 has 18 residues. Germline V gene data show CDR1 as SEHNR and CDR2 as FQNEAQ (reference sequence). Trimming cost V 3 bases and J 5 bases, with 20 bases left between them. The CDR3 DNA follows: TGTGCCAGCAGCTTTCGGTCCTCTGGGGGTTTTGATAATTCACCCCTCCACTTT. It is translated as CASSFRSSGGFDNSPLHF.

V and J are TRBV7-9 and TRBJ1-1; no reliable D call. CDR1 is SEHNR, CDR2 FQNEAQ, per germline (reference sequence). V was cut by 0 bases and J by 3 bases, with 8 bases left in between. The CDR3 covers 14 residues. CDR3 nucleotide sequence: TGTGCCAGCAGCTTAGCTAGAGGACACACTGAAGCTTTCTTT. This encodes CASSLARGHTEAFF.

The chain recombines TRBV9 with TRBJ2-3; 8 nucleotides line up with TRBD2. The CDR3 sequence is 15 residues long. V was pared by 0 bases and J by 3 bases, with 3 bases of the junction left unmatched. Germline V gene lookup returns CDR1 SGDLS and CDR2 YYNGEE. The CDR3: CASSVAGLGTDTQYF. The DNA of the CDR3 is TGTGCCAGCAGCGTAGCGGGACTAGGTACAGATACGCAGTATTTT.

The chain links TRBV25-1 to TRBJ2-5, with 8 bases matching TRBD2. V lost 7 bases and J lost 5; bases outside the gene matches: 6. The CDR3 contains 13 residues. Germline CDR1 MGHDK, CDR2 SYGVNS. CDR3 DNA sequence: TGTGCCAGCAACAGAGCGGGGGCCGAGACCCAGTACTTC. Translated, it gives CASNRAGAETQYF.

In its sample, this clone was seen once. The rearrangement links TRBV29-1 to TRBJ2-5, with D perhaps matching TRBD1 (6 bases). Deletions cut 6 bases from V and 3 bases from J, with 17 bases between. Germline lookup yields CDR1 SQVTM and CDR2 ANQGSEA. The CDR3 spans 14 residues. The CDR3 region has the DNA TGCAGCGTCCCGAGAGGATCAGGGGAAGAGACCCAGTACTTC. The encoded protein is CSVPRGSGEETQYF.

V is TRBV5-1 and J is TRBJ2-7; D might be TRBD1 or TRBD2, each matching 6 bases. The V end lost 0 bases, the J end lost 6 bases, and 13 bases lay between the germline ends. The CDR3 spans 14 residues. The germline CDR1 and CDR2 sequences are SGHRS and YFSETQ. In DNA form, the CDR3 reads TGCGCCAGCAGCTTGGGACAGGAGGGCCTCGAGCAGTACTTC. It specifies CASSLGQEGLEQYF.

V and J are TRBV13 and TRBJ2-7; TRBD1 matches at 8 bases. Trimming cost V 5 bases and J 2 bases; bases outside gene matches: 8. Germline V lookup: CDR1 PRHDT, CDR2 FYEKMQ (reference sequence). The CDR3 extends over 15 amino acids. The CDR3 protein is CASSPGTGDTYEQYF. The CDR3 DNA reads as TGTGCCAGCAGCCCCGGGACAGGTGACACCTACGAGCAGTACTTC.